These 29 T cell receptor beta chains were all obtained from the same sample, sequenced in a study of T cell changes during pregnancy in multiple sclerosis. TCRdb's table, derived via immunoSEQ multiplex PCR, lists solely in-frame clones and lacks some. The sample gives almost 20,000 clones, around 90% of which show up once; 6.5% to 9% is in the top ten. The sequences come from CD8+ T cells from peripheral blood mononuclear cells, collected in the third trimester of pregnancy. These receptors were obtained from a female donor in good health, enrolled as a control in a pregnancy study.

On this clone itself: The junction and the germline gene differ at one end; a read error may be behind it. This sequence joins TRBV5-1 and TRBJ2-7; 9 bases align to TRBD1. CDR1 and CDR2 (germline): SGHRS, YFSETQ. The CDR3 is 15 amino acids. The chain's CDR3 is CASRLDRGGSYEQYF. As DNA, the CDR3 is TGCGCCAGCAGATTGGACAGGGGAGGATCCTACGAGCAGTACTTC.

The chain couples TRBV6-5 to TRBJ1-4, with D uncertain. The V gene's germline CDR1 is MNHEY and CDR2 SVGAGI. V was pared by 2 bases and J by 11 bases, with 18 bases between. There are 15 residues in the CDR3. CDR3: CASSYVGGVQEKLFF. The CDR3 DNA reads as TGTGCCAGCAGTTACGTTGGCGGGGTCCAGGAGAAACTGTTTTTT.

This chain connects TRBV19 to TRBJ2-7; 7 nucleotides align to TRBD2. The CDR3 has 15 residues. Germline CDR1 and CDR2: LNHDA and SQIVND (reference sequence). The V segment lost 5 bases and the J segment 5 bases; nucleotides outside the gene matches: 12. Written as DNA, the CDR3 is TGTGCCAGTAGTCAGTCCTCGCGGGGGTTGGACGAGCAGTACTTC. Translating gives CASSQSSRGLDEQYF.

The chain combines TRBV11-2 with TRBJ2-7; 7 nucleotides align to TRBD2. The CDR3 has 13 amino acids. Germline CDR1 and CDR2: SGHAT and FQNNGV. Trimming at V came to 6 bases and at J to 6 bases, leaving 8 bases not matched to a gene. The CDR3 loop reads CASRRPGGSEQYF. In DNA form, the CDR3 reads TGTGCCAGCAGACGACCTGGCGGGAGCGAGCAGTACTTC.

This chain joins TRBV13 and TRBJ2-1; TRBD1 matches 8 bases. Trimming at V came to 0 bases and at J to 2 bases, leaving 3 bases not matched to a gene. Germline assignment: CDR1 PRHDT and CDR2 FYEKMQ (reference sequence). The CDR3 has 16 residues. In DNA form, the CDR3 reads TGTGCCAGCAGCTTAGGACCGGGACAGGCCTACAATGAGCAGTTCTTC. Its translation: CASSLGPGQAYNEQFF.

The chain employs TRBV27 and TRBJ1-5; 10 bases align to TRBD1. From germline, CDR1 is MNHEY and CDR2 SMNVEV (reference sequence). Germline trimming cut 5 bases from V and 3 bases from J; bases unmatched to any gene: 7. CDR3 length: 16 residues. The chain's CDR3 is CASSKRQGAFNQPQHF. In DNA, the CDR3 is TGTGCCAGCAGTAAAAGACAGGGGGCCTTCAATCAGCCCCAGCATTTT.

This chain links TRBV6-5 with TRBJ2-3; D call uncertain. The V gene lost 7 bases and the J gene lost 10 bases, with 24 bases spanning the gap. CDR3 length: 15 amino acids. The germline V gene has CDR1 MNHEY and CDR2 SVGAGI. CDR3 loop: CASTQFSPPREAQYF. The CDR3 nucleotides read TGTGCCAGCACTCAATTCTCCCCCCCTAGAGAGGCGCAGTATTTT.

The CDR3 bases are TGTGCCAGCAGCACCCAGACAGGCGTCGGCCCCTACAATGAGCAGTTCTTC. Translation: CASSTQTGVGPYNEQFF. The V gene is TRBV9, the J gene TRBJ2-1; possible D gene TRBD1, 6 bases. Trimming cost V 4 bases and J 2 bases, with 19 bases left between them. Per the germline V gene, CDR1 is SGDLS and CDR2 is YYNGEE. The CDR3 spans 17 residues.

V usage is TRBV4-1 and J usage is TRBJ2-7, with 7 bases fitting TRBD2. V dropped 1 base and J dropped 3; count of bases not matched to a gene: 3. The length of the CDR3 is 14 residues. Germline CDR1 is MGHRA and CDR2 is YSYEKL. The CDR3, as DNA: TGCGCCAGCAGCCAAGCTGGCGGGGGCTACGAGCAGTACTTC. Translating gives CASSQAGGGYEQYF.

This sequence joins TRBV15 and TRBJ2-6; no firm D call. Trimming stripped 3 bases from V and 0 bases from J, with 6 bases between. In germline, CDR1 is LNHNV, CDR2 YYDKDF (reference sequence). The CDR3 length is 15 residues. The CDR3 region is CATSSTGSGANVLTF. CDR3 DNA: TGTGCCACCAGCAGCACGGGCTCTGGGGCCAACGTCCTGACTTTC.

V gene TRBV6-5 combines with J gene TRBJ2-7, with TRBD2 identical over 11 bases. The germline V gene encodes CDR1 MNHEY and CDR2 SVGAGI. The CDR3 has 14 amino acids. V lost 6 bases, J lost 3 bases, and 4 bases stayed unmatched. The CDR3 sequence is CASSPGTSGYEQYF. The CDR3 DNA sequence: TGTGCCAGCAGCCCCGGGACTAGCGGCTACGAGCAGTACTTC.

The genes are TRBV11-2 and TRBJ2-2; 13 bases fit TRBD2. From germline, CDR1 is SGHAT and CDR2 FQNNGV. The CDR3 is 17 residues long. V lost 6 bases and J lost 4; bases outside the gene matches: 8. In DNA form, the CDR3 reads TGTGCCAGCAGATGGACTAGCGGGGGTTCTGTCACCGGGGAGCTGTTTTTT. Its protein is CASRWTSGGSVTGELFF.

The rearrangement links TRBV15 to TRBJ1-5; the D gene is possibly TRBD1 (6 bases). The V and J ends lost 3 bases and 9 bases respectively, with 18 bases between them. The CDR3 is 15 amino acids. In germline, CDR1 is LNHNV, CDR2 YYDKDF (reference sequence). CDR3 DNA sequence: TGTGCCACCAGCAGCGGAGGCCAGGGGCTTCTGCCCCAGCATTTT. Encoded protein: CATSSGGQGLLPQHF.

This chain connects TRBV10-1 to TRBJ1-1; no firm D call. In germline, CDR1 is WNHNN, CDR2 SYGVQD (reference sequence). This CDR3 is built from 14 residues. V was pared by 4 bases and J by 6 bases, with 15 bases between. The CDR3 spells CASSAEQIKSEAFF. CDR3 nucleotides: TGCGCCAGCAGTGCCGAGCAAATTAAGTCTGAAGCTTTCTTT.

V and J are TRBV9 and TRBJ2-1, with D hard to call. The ends were cut back, 3 bases at V and 2 bases at J, with 15 bases in the middle. The V gene's germline CDR1 is SGDLS and CDR2 YYNGEE. CDR3 length equals 16 residues. In DNA, the CDR3 is TGTGCCAGCAGCGCATCTCTAGAGAGTCCCTACAATGAGCAGTTCTTC. Translated: CASSASLESPYNEQFF.

This chain links TRBV4-2 with TRBJ2-7; 8 positions match TRBD2. Germline CDR1 is LGHNA and CDR2 is YNFKEQ. V was pared by 4 bases and J by 1 base, with 3 bases of the junction left unmatched. CDR3 length: 14 amino acids. CDR3 protein: CASSPQRESYEQYF. For the CDR3, the DNA is TGTGCCAGCAGCCCCCAGCGGGAGTCCTACGAGCAGTACTTC.

The chain employs TRBV11-2 and TRBJ2-5, with 7 bases aligning to TRBD1. The V segment lost 5 bases and the J segment 1 base; nucleotides outside the gene matches: 10. In germline, CDR1 is SGHAT, CDR2 FQNNGV. This CDR3 has 16 amino acids. CDR3 bases: TGTGCCAGCAGCCCCCAGACAGGGTCGGGCCAAGAGACCCAGTACTTC. Translating gives CASSPQTGSGQETQYF.

J is TRBJ2-7 and V is TRBV15, with D possibly TRBD2 on 6 matching bases. Germline CDR1 and CDR2: LNHNV and YYDKDF (reference sequence). CDR3 length equals 13 residues. V was clipped by 8 bases and J by 7 bases, with 18 bases between them. CDR3 in amino acids: CATAGRWGWEQYF. The CDR3, as DNA: TGTGCCACCGCAGGGAGGTGGGGATGGGAGCAGTACTTC.

The rearrangement links TRBV6-6 to TRBJ2-7; the D gene is possibly TRBD1 (5 bases). CDR1 is MNHNY and CDR2 is SVGAGI in the germline V gene (reference sequence). The CDR3 contains 14 residues. With 2 bases removed from V and 7 bases from J, the gap between germline ends came to 15 bases. In DNA, the CDR3 is TGTGCCAGCAGTTACCCACAGGCCACGTGGGAGCAGTACTTC. Translated, it gives CASSYPQATWEQYF.

The chain is built from TRBV15 and TRBJ2-1; D might be TRBD2 (6 bases). Trimming cost V 1 base and J 1 base, with 23 bases left between them. Germline loops: CDR1 LNHNV, CDR2 YYDKDF (reference sequence). The length of the CDR3 is 20 residues. The CDR3: CATSRVRAGLTIRSYNEQFF. In nucleotides, the CDR3 is TGTGCCACCAGCAGAGTCCGCGCGGGGTTGACTATAAGGTCCTACAATGAGCAGTTCTTC.

The V gene is TRBV30, the J gene TRBJ2-7; 10 bases map to TRBD1. The germline V gene encodes CDR1 GTSNPN and CDR2 SVGIG (reference sequence). The ends lost 5 bases at V and 4 bases at J; junction bases unmatched: 8. This CDR3 region has 14 residues. DNA for the CDR3: TGTGCCTGGGCACCTGGGACAGGGGTTTACGAGCAGTACTTC. It yields the protein CAWAPGTGVYEQYF.

This clone was detected only once. The chain employs TRBV19 and TRBJ2-2; a possible D gene is TRBD2 (6 bases). V shed 7 bases and J shed 9 bases, with 15 bases lying between them. The CDR3 sequence is 13 residues long. From germline, CDR1 is LNHDA and CDR2 SQIVND (reference sequence). CDR3 residues: CASKVEGQRELFF. CDR3 nucleotides: TGTGCCAGTAAGGTGGAGGGGCAACGGGAGCTGTTTTTT.

V gene TRBV7-9 combines with J gene TRBJ2-5; D is ambiguous. The CDR3 contains 13 residues. Germline values: CDR1 SEHNR, CDR2 FQNEAQ (reference sequence). The V end was cut by 4 bases, the J end by 1 base, with 7 bases between. Here the CDR3 reads CASSSRPQETQYF. The CDR3 nucleotides are TGTGCCAGCAGCTCTAGACCCCAAGAGACCCAGTACTTC.

The V gene is TRBV5-4, the J gene TRBJ2-7; the match to TRBD1 covers 8 bases. The CDR3 has 13 amino acids. Germline V lookup: CDR1 SGHNT, CDR2 YYREEE (reference sequence). V trimming: 4 bases; J trimming: 6 bases; junction bases outside the gene matches: 6. The CDR3 bases are TGTGCCAGCAGCCCCGGACAGGGAGGCGAGCAGTACTTC. This codes for CASSPGQGGEQYF. Full variable domain (outside the CDR3, taken from reference TRBV5-4 and TRBJ2-7): ETGVTQSPTHLIKTRGQQVTLRCSSQSGHNTVSWYQQALGQGPQFIFQYYREEENGRGNFPPRFSGLQFPNYSSELNVNALELDDSALYLCASSPGQGGEQYFGPGTRLTVT.

A single count supports this clone. V and J are TRBV4-2 and TRBJ2-5; 7 nucleotides line up with TRBD1. V lost 1 base and J lost 2; bases outside the gene matches: 4. The CDR3 contains 15 residues. Per the germline V gene, CDR1 is LGHNA and CDR2 is YNFKEQ. DNA of the CDR3: TGTGCCAGCAGCCAAGGTGGGACAGATCAAGAGACCCAGTACTTC. Translating gives CASSQGGTDQETQYF.

The V and J genes are TRBV30 and TRBJ2-1, with 14 nucleotides matching TRBD2. The CDR3 runs to 18 residues. CDR1 and CDR2 (germline): GTSNPN, SVGIG (reference sequence). The J segment lost 0 bases and the V segment lost 2 bases, leaving 6 bases of the junction unmatched. CDR3 amino acids: CAWSPEGLAGASYNEQFF. CDR3 sequence (DNA): TGTGCCTGGAGTCCCGAGGGACTAGCGGGGGCCTCCTACAATGAGCAGTTCTTC.

The genes are TRBV9 and TRBJ2-7; 9 nucleotides agree with TRBD2. Germline CDR1 SGDLS, CDR2 YYNGEE. The CDR3 has 16 amino acids. J gave up 3 bases and V 3 bases, and 10 bases lay outside the gene matches. The CDR3 protein is CASSGGGRASYYEQYF. In DNA, the CDR3 is TGTGCCAGCAGCGGGGGCGGGAGGGCCAGTTACTACGAGCAGTACTTC.

This clone was recorded once. The J gene is TRBJ2-1, the V gene TRBV4-3; D remains ambiguous. The germline gives CDR1 LGHNA, CDR2 YSLEER. V gave up 0 bases and J gave up 4 bases, with 16 bases separating them. The CDR3 consists of 17 residues. This chain's CDR3 is CASSQESETSSYNEQFF. In DNA form, the CDR3 reads TGCGCCAGCAGCCAAGAATCCGAGACATCATCTTACAATGAGCAGTTCTTC.

This chain uses TRBV19 with TRBJ2-3, with TRBD2 identical over 11 bases. The V gene's germline CDR1 is LNHDA and CDR2 SQIVND (reference sequence). The CDR3 has 14 residues. Trimming cost V 4 bases and J 13 bases; bases outside gene matches: 10. CDR3 loop: CASSNSGRADIEYF. As DNA, the CDR3 is TGTGCCAGTAGTAATAGCGGGAGGGCCGACATAGAGTATTTT.